Detailed here is one T cell receptor beta chain. The antigen is unknown. This sample was taken from a study of cytomegalovirus exposure and HLA in healthy donors. The PCR ran on 60 Vbeta and 13 Jbeta primers. Clones were sequenced by immunoSEQ multiplex PCR, and TCRdb holds only the in-frame ones, with some missing. The table has about 43,000 clones, around 53% seen once. In germline, CDR1 is SQVTM, CDR2 ANQGSEA. This CDR3 is built from 11 residues. Trimming took 4 bases from V and 8 from J; bases not matched to a gene: 2. The study, taken as a whole, reports: HLA alleles were associated with 17,000 or so TCR beta sequences in a later analysis at 0.05 false discovery rate. A missense DCLRE1C variant was associated with V- and J-gene trimming of TCR beta chains in a later analysis, and an independent cohort replicated the association.

The sequencing sample was made of PBMCs. This sequence joins TRBV29-1 and TRBJ1-2, with 9 bases lining up with TRBD1. The receptor's source is a man in his sixties in good health and CMV-seronegative. CDR3 loop: CSVGQGGGYTF. CDR3 bases: TGCAGCGTTGGACAGGGGGGCGGCTACACCTTC.